The present T cell receptor beta chain was sequenced within a study of long-term antiretroviral therapy in people with HIV. Survey-level immunoSEQ v3.0 assays were run. Some clones are missing from TCRdb's copy, which holds only in-frame ones; the method was immunoSEQ multiplex PCR. The table has roughly 15,000 clones, 88% seen once. This clonotype was sampled from a man aged 45 to 65 with HIV. This sample comprised unsorted PBMCs, obtained 6.9 years after starting antiretroviral therapy.

The CDR3, as DNA: TGTGCCAGCAGCCAGGAGGGACGGGCCTACGAGCAGTACTTC. Its protein product is CASSQEGRAYEQYF. The chain links TRBV4-2 to TRBJ2-7; D might be TRBD2 (6 bases). Deletions cut 3 bases from V and 2 bases from J, with 11 bases between. In germline, CDR1 is LGHNA, CDR2 YNFKEQ. CDR3 length equals 14 residues.